One TCR beta chain is described in this entry. Assay used: immunoSEQ multiplex PCR; TCRdb lists only in-frame clones, some missing. Of approximately 100,000 clones in the sample, less than 80% are singletons; the top ten hold 24%. This entry is derived from a study of shared clonotypes between healthy human individuals. What was sequenced was memory CD8+ T cells sorted from blood. Subset specified: CD45RO+ cells pooled with CCR7-negative TemRA cells. This clonotype was obtained from a woman aged 25 to 39 in good health.

CDR3 in DNA: TGTGCCAGTAGTTCTTGGATAGCGGGAGTAGGAAATGAGCAGTTCTTC. It is translated as CASSSWIAGVGNEQFF. The chain recombines TRBV19 with TRBJ2-1; 9 positions match TRBD2. V lost 5 bases and J lost 7; bases outside the gene matches: 12. The CDR3 has 16 residues. CDR1 LNHDA and CDR2 SQIVND come from the germline V gene (reference sequence).